This passage covers 20 T cell receptor beta chains from one sample sequenced in a study of Ad26.COV2.S vaccination and SARS-CoV-2 variants. Assay: immunoSEQ multiplex PCR; the TCRdb copy retains only in-frame clones and omits some. The sample carries around 370,000 clones, about 90% recorded once. This material consisted of peripheral blood, taken after recovery from COVID-19. Receptors originate from a human donor who had recovered from COVID-19.

The V call is TRBV7-8, the J call TRBJ2-7; TRBD1 or TRBD2 may be the D gene (6 bases each). Trimming cost V 2 bases and J 6 bases, with 20 bases left between them. Germline V gene sequence: CDR1 SGHVS, CDR2 FQNEAQ. The CDR3 consists of 16 residues. The CDR3 nucleotides are TGTGCCAGCAGCTTACTCGGGGGCCCTCCCCCTATCGAGCAGTACTTC. Translated: CASSLLGGPPPIEQYF.

This sequence joins TRBV19 and TRBJ2-1; 7 bases agree with TRBD2. Trimming cost V 0 bases and J 4 bases; bases outside gene matches: 9. Looked up from germline, CDR1 is LNHDA and CDR2 is SQIVND (reference sequence). This CDR3 contains 17 residues. The CDR3 loop is CASSIDRGWRGYNEQFF. In DNA, the CDR3 is TGTGCCAGTAGTATAGATCGAGGTTGGCGGGGGTACAATGAGCAGTTCTTC.

This sequence joins TRBV5-1 and TRBJ1-1; D might be TRBD1 (5 bases). The ends were cut back, 4 bases at V and 4 bases at J, with 14 bases in the middle. This CDR3 is built from 14 residues. Germline CDR1 and CDR2: SGHRS and YFSETQ. The chain's CDR3 is CASSRGRGGTEAFF. In DNA, the CDR3 is TGCGCCAGCAGCCGTGGGAGGGGCGGCACTGAAGCTTTCTTT.

The CDR3 here is CASSLFAGGNQPQHF. CDR3 coding DNA: TGTGCCAGCAGCTTGTTTGCGGGGGGCAATCAGCCCCAGCATTTT. The V gene is TRBV5-6, the J gene TRBJ1-5, with D perhaps matching TRBD1 (5 bases). Germline values: CDR1 SGHDT, CDR2 YYEEEE. V was pared by 1 base and J by 2 bases, with 10 bases between. The CDR3 loop spans 15 amino acids.

V and J are TRBV10-3 and TRBJ2-2; 11 nucleotides line up with TRBD2. V lost 7 bases, J lost 2 bases, and 6 bases stayed unmatched. The germline CDR1 and CDR2 sequences are ENHRY and SYGVKD. The CDR3 covers 16 residues. The chain's CDR3 is CAINPGLAANTGELFF. Here the CDR3 DNA reads TGTGCCATCAACCCGGGACTAGCGGCAAACACCGGGGAGCTGTTTTTT.

The V and J genes are TRBV19 and TRBJ2-1; 8 bases line up with TRBD2. In germline, CDR1 is LNHDA, CDR2 SQIVND (reference sequence). V dropped 1 base and J dropped 7; count of bases not matched to a gene: 9. This CDR3 comprises 16 residues. The CDR3 loop is CASSIVFSGASNEQFF. The CDR3 bases are TGTGCCAGTAGTATAGTCTTTAGCGGGGCCTCGAATGAGCAGTTCTTC.

This clone was seen just once. Other DNA sequences in this sample translate to the same CDR3. The gene calls are TRBV9 and TRBJ1-5; D uncertain. V dropped 0 bases and J dropped 4 bases, with 5 bases sitting between them. The CDR3 length is 13 residues. CDR1 is SGDLS and CDR2 is YYNGEE in the germline V gene. This CDR3 reads CASSVAGNQPQHF. The CDR3 DNA follows: TGTGCCAGCAGCGTAGCGGGTAATCAGCCCCAGCATTTT.

The V and J genes are TRBV4-1 and TRBJ2-3; D remains ambiguous. The CDR3 covers 15 residues. In germline, CDR1 is MGHRA, CDR2 YSYEKL. Trimming removed 0 bases at V and 4 bases at J, with 11 bases between. CDR3 nucleotide sequence: TGCGCCAGCAGCCAAGAGTTGGTAGTCTCAGATACGCAGTATTTT. Amino acids: CASSQELVVSDTQYF.

The V call is TRBV9, the J call TRBJ1-2; D is uncertain. CDR3 size: 14 residues. The V gene lost 0 bases and the J gene lost 5 bases, with 11 bases spanning the gap. Germline-derived CDR1 and CDR2 are SGDLS and YYNGEE. CDR3 protein: CASSVGNQQYGYTF. The CDR3 nucleotides are TGTGCCAGCAGCGTAGGCAACCAGCAGTATGGCTACACCTTC.

This clone was seen just once. The chain has TRBV7-2 and TRBJ1-3, with D maybe TRBD1 (6 bases). CDR1 and CDR2 (germline): SGHTA, FQGNSA. CDR3 length: 16 amino acids. Trimming left V 5 bases short and J 0 bases short, with 14 bases between. The CDR3 spells CASSIQGQISGNTIYF. The DNA of the CDR3 is TGTGCCAGCAGCATTCAAGGACAGATCTCTGGAAACACCATATATTTT.

The table lists this clone with a count of one. This may be a read error: a much more frequent sequence differs by one nucleotide. The chain is built from TRBV5-1 and TRBJ2-7, with 7 bases lining up with TRBD1. The CDR3 contains 14 residues. Germline V gene data show CDR1 as SGHRS and CDR2 as YFSETQ. The trim removed 3 bases at V and 0 bases at J, leaving 3 bases unmatched. CDR3 amino acids: CASSSGQISYEQYF. In DNA form, the CDR3 reads TGCGCCAGCAGCTCGGGACAGATCTCCTACGAGCAGTACTTC.

This chain joins TRBV6-2 or TRBV6-3 and TRBJ1-1, with D tentatively TRBD1 (6 bases). The CDR3 extends over 14 amino acids. The germline CDR1 and CDR2 sequences are MNHEY and SVGEGT. Trimming left V 5 bases short and J 3 bases short, with 13 bases between. The CDR3 sequence: CASSLDSRDTEAFF. The CDR3 DNA follows: TGTGCCAGCAGTCTGGACAGTAGAGACACTGAAGCTTTCTTT.

This rearrangement joins TRBV19 to TRBJ1-5; weak D call: TRBD1 (5 bases). The germline V and J ends were trimmed by 5 bases and 6 bases, with 14 bases remaining between them. Germline CDR1 reads LNHDA; CDR2 reads SQIVND (reference sequence). This CDR3 has 14 amino acids. The CDR3 reads CASSRDSGRQPQHF. CDR3 sequence (DNA): TGTGCCAGTAGTCGGGACTCTGGTCGTCAGCCCCAGCATTTT. Full variable domain (remainder filled in from reference TRBV19 and TRBJ1-5): DGGITQSPKYLFRKEGQNVTLSCEQNLNHDAMYWYRQDPGQGLRLIYYSQIVNDFQKGDIAEGYSVSREKKESFPLTVTSAQKNPTAFYLCASSRDSGRQPQHFGDGTRLSIL.

The chain is built from TRBV12-5 and TRBJ2-3, with D perhaps matching TRBD2 (6 bases). V gave up 1 base and J gave up 4 bases, with 9 bases separating them. In germline, CDR1 is LGHNT, CDR2 FRNRAP. The CDR3 spans 14 residues. DNA of the CDR3: TGTGCTAGTGGTTTGGAGGGGAGGTCAGATACGCAGTATTTT. Translated, it gives CASGLEGRSDTQYF.

This chain uses TRBV7-9 with TRBJ1-1, with D possibly being TRBD1 (6 bases). The CDR3 has 19 amino acids. V shed 2 bases and J shed 1 base, with 23 bases lying between them. Germline CDR1 is SEHNR and CDR2 is FQNEAQ (reference sequence). CDR3 sequence reads: CASSLLHTGYDRRNTEAFF. In DNA, the CDR3 is TGTGCCAGCAGCTTACTCCACACAGGTTACGACAGGCGGAACACTGAAGCTTTCTTT.

The chain uses TRBV29-1 and TRBJ1-2; D is uncertain. The CDR3 runs 15 residues. The germline V gene has CDR1 SQVTM and CDR2 ANQGSEA. Trimming left V 4 bases short and J 0 bases short, with 15 bases between. The DNA of the CDR3 is TGCAGCGTTGGTGGAGTCGGGCAAACTAACTATGGCTACACCTTC. Its protein is CSVGGVGQTNYGYTF.

J is TRBJ2-5 and V is TRBV12-3 or TRBV12-4; 8 nucleotides align to TRBD1. The CDR3 extends over 13 amino acids. V was pared by 6 bases and J by 5 bases, with 5 bases of the junction left unmatched. CDR3 residues: CASSTGGLETQYF. CDR3 bases: TGTGCCAGCAGCACAGGGGGATTGGAGACCCAGTACTTC.

V usage is TRBV9 and J usage is TRBJ1-2; 11 positions match TRBD1. V was pared by 0 bases and J by 7 bases, with 14 bases of the junction left unmatched. This CDR3 is 18 amino acids long. Germline-derived CDR1 and CDR2 are SGDLS and YYNGEE. The CDR3 coding sequence is TGTGCCAGCAGCGTAGGGTCGGACAGGGGGCCGGAGGGTGCTGGCTACACCTTC. Protein: CASSVGSDRGPEGAGYTF.

The chain is built from TRBV18 and TRBJ1-2, with a tentative D call TRBD1 (6 bases). This CDR3 comprises 14 residues. V was clipped by 3 bases and J by 8 bases, with 16 bases between them. The germline V gene has CDR1 KGHSH and CDR2 LQKENI. The CDR3 is CASSPLARGDGYTF. The CDR3 DNA follows: TGTGCCAGCTCACCCCTGGCAAGGGGGGACGGCTACACCTTC.

This sequence joins TRBV6-2 or TRBV6-3 and TRBJ1-1, with 8 bases identical to TRBD1. Germline CDR1 and CDR2: MNHEY and SVGEGT. This CDR3 is 18 amino acids long. V lost 8 bases to trimming and J lost 2 bases; unmatched junction nucleotides: 19. As DNA, the CDR3 is TGTGCCAGCGGCCCAGACAGGGGCTCGACTCGGGTCAACACTGAAGCTTTCTTT. Its translation: CASGPDRGSTRVNTEAFF.